This entry lists 7 T cell receptor beta chains sequenced from one sample in a study of CD8+ T cells in alopecia areata. RNA extraction and reverse transcription yielded cDNA as sequencing template. The method was immunoSEQ multiplex PCR; TCRdb's version includes in-frame clones alone and lacks a portion of them. The data show about 140,000 clones, around 51% seen once. Sequenced here: CD4+ T cells sorted from blood, sampled at week 0. The receptors were sampled from a human donor with alopecia areata.

This sequence joins TRBV5-1 and TRBJ2-6, with D perhaps TRBD2 (6 bases). Trimming cost V 2 bases and J 2 bases, with 8 bases left between them. The germline V gene has CDR1 SGHRS and CDR2 YFSETQ. The CDR3 loop spans 15 amino acids. Here the CDR3 reads CASSFGGTGANVLTF. The DNA for the CDR3 is TGCGCCAGCAGCTTTGGAGGGACTGGGGCCAACGTCCTGACTTTC.

This chain links TRBV4-3 with TRBJ2-2; possibly TRBD1 or TRBD2 for D (5 bases each). This CDR3 is 17 amino acids long. Trimming stripped 1 base from V and 0 bases from J, with 12 bases between. Germline V CDR1 and CDR2: LGHNA, YSLEER. Here the CDR3 DNA reads TGCGCCAGCAGCCAAGCTCGAGGGACCGCGAACACCGGGGAGCTGTTTTTT. This translates into CASSQARGTANTGELFF.

V is TRBV29-1 and J is TRBJ2-1, with D hard to call. This CDR3 is built from 12 residues. V lost 7 bases and J 4 bases, leaving 11 bases between the germline ends. Germline-derived CDR1 and CDR2 are SQVTM and ANQGSEA. This chain's CDR3 is CSAGEIYNEQFF. DNA for the CDR3: TGCAGCGCAGGAGAAATTTACAATGAGCAGTTCTTC.

The DNA for the CDR3 is TGCGCCAGCAGCCAAGAGGGCCCACAAAGTCAGCCCCAGCATTTT. Its translation: CASSQEGPQSQPQHF. The V and J genes are TRBV4-1 and TRBJ1-5; no definite D call. This CDR3 is built from 15 residues. V dropped 0 bases and J dropped 6 bases, with 12 bases sitting between them. Looked up from germline, CDR1 is MGHRA and CDR2 is YSYEKL.

To note about this clone: No DNA is shown, since the ends of the CDR3 on it are uncertain; the CDR3 is the one TCRdb lists. The genes are TRBV25-1 and TRBJ2-7; the D segment call TRBD2 is taken from the table without a DNA check. The CDR3 contains 13 residues when both ends are counted. Germline V lookup: CDR1 MGHDK, CDR2 SYGVNS. The CDR3 loop is CASSTSGSYEQYF.

This clone came up many times. CDR3 nucleotide sequence: TGTGCCAGCAGCTTACAAGGGAGCTCCTACGAGCAGTACTTC. The encoded protein is CASSLQGSSYEQYF. V usage is TRBV7-2 and J usage is TRBJ2-7; possibly TRBD2 for D (5 bases). CDR3 length equals 14 residues. Germline assignment: CDR1 SGHTA and CDR2 FQGNSA. V was clipped by 2 bases and J by 0 bases, with 8 bases between them.

This clone was observed a single time. J is TRBJ2-5 and V is TRBV18, with 8 bases identical to TRBD1. The trim removed 6 bases at V and 4 bases at J, leaving 4 bases unmatched. Germline CDR1 KGHSH, CDR2 LQKENI. This CDR3 has 13 amino acids. CDR3 protein: CASSSDRAETQYF. In nucleotides, the CDR3 is TGTGCCAGCTCCTCGGACAGGGCAGAGACCCAGTACTTC.